This TCR beta chain was observed in a study of shared clonotypes between healthy human individuals (dated by TCRdb to the early 2020s). Describing the broader study: A couple of women and a few men aged 18 to 49 years were included in the cohort. The study deeply sequenced blood TCR repertoires of five healthy adults to estimate repertoire size and the extent of clonotype sharing between individuals. Per donor, leukapheresis produced somewhere between about 0.9 and 9 billion PBMCs. Libraries were prepared and TCR repertoires were sequenced by different laboratories using diverse techniques, in order to increase sequencing depth and limit assay-specific biases.

Using the deep immunoSEQ assay, multiplex PCR amplified TCR CDR3 regions from genomic DNA. Extracted genomic DNA from each cell subset was distributed evenly across all wells of several immunoSEQ 96-well plates, and each plate was treated as a replicate. For unsorted PBMC, approximately 290 ng genomic DNA, equal to 25,000 to 35,000 T cell genomes, was loaded into each replicate PCR. Ten immunoSEQ deep assay plates were used to sequence the unsorted PBMC genomic DNA. Purified libraries were quantified with a Qubit 3.0 fluorometer, sized on a Bioanalyzer 2100, and re-quantified with the KAPA Library Quantification kit. Every immunoSEQ 96-well plate was sequenced on a dedicated single-read 150-cycle Illumina NextSeq 550 flow cell. The original pipeline was this. Because only junctional sequences without quality scores were contained in the immunoSEQ output, filtering matching that applied to full-length reads could not be performed. To assign V/J genes and CDR3, sequences were annotated against IMGT germline references using PyIR, a Python wrapper for IgBLAST v1.9. Reads were filtered out if the reads had weak V/J assignments (E-value above 1e-6), no CDR3, stop codons, out-of-frame junctions, or ambiguous translated residues. A V3J clonotype was defined by an identical inferred V gene, J gene, and CDR3 amino acid sequence. To compute the percentage overlap between repertoires, the number of shared unique clonotypes was divided by the size of the smaller repertoire. RTK rarefaction, the Chao1 estimator, and Recon v2.1 estimates of unobserved clonotypes were used to assess repertoire richness. TCRdb mirrors the immuneACCESS table, restricted to in-frame sequences. Some clones are absent from its copies; in checked studies, under half trace to an unresolved V gene, and the reason for the others is unknown. V and J calls and clone size are those listed in that table; D and trimming were worked out from the DNA. The sample includes about 450,000 clones, with 79% observed a single time. About 12% of the sample rests with the top ten.

The CDR3 numbers 17 residues from cysteine through phenylalanine. Only the CDR3 part of the read is kept: 51 bases, read in frame from the first base. CDR1 and CDR2 are drawn from the germline V gene: SGDLS, YYNGEE. Cut back by 0 bases and 1 base, the V and J ends lie 11 bases apart. The paper's findings and limits, for the study overall: Pairwise subsampling led to the expectation that sequencing depth would affect the degree of clonotype sharing among donors. Sampling was limited to blood, and TCR repertoires in tissue likely differ from TCR repertoires in blood. Because the study included a small number of donors, the genetic and exposure-history diversity represented was limited.

Comments on this clone: The antigen it recognizes is unknown. One base away there is no much larger clone; base qualities are not given.

Donors were healthy HIV-negative adults with no recently reported acute infections or vaccinations. All donors were Caucasian adults living in Nashville, Tennessee, USA. For unsorted samples, tens of millions of PBMCs were counted and genomic DNA was extracted with the QIAamp DNA Blood Mini kit. Blood was collected by leukapheresis, and PBMCs were isolated by Ficoll-Histopaque density gradient centrifugation and then cryopreserved in liquid nitrogen vapor phase. This clonotype originated in a middle-aged woman in good health. Some clones in this sample may be carry-over from other donors' samples. The sequence links TRBV9 to TRBJ2-6, with no confidently assigned D gene. The sequenced sample was PBMCs. The CDR3 reads as follows: CASSVDRLLSGANVLTF. The DNA sequence is TGTGCCAGCAGCGTAGACAGACTTTTGTCTGGGGCCAACGTCCTGACTTTC.